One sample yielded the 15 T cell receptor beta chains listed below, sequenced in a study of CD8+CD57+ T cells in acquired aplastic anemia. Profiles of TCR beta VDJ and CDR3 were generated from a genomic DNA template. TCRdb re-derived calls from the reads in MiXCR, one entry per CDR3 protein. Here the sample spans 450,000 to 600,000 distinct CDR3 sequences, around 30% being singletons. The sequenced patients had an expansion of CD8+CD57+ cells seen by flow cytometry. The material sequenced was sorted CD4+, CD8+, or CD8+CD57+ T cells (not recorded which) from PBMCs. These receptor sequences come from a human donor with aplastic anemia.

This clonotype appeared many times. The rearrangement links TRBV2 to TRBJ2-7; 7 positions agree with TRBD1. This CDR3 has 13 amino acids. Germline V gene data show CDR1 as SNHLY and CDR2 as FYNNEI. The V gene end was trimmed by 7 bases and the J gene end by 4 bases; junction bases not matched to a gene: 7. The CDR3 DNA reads TGTGCCAGCAATCCCGGGACAGATTACGAGCAGTACTTC. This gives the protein CASNPGTDYEQYF.

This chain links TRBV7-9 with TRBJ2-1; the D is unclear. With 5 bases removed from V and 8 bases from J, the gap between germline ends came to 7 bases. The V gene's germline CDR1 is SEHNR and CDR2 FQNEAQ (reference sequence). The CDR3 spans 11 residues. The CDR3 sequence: CASSQGYEQFF. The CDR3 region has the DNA TGTGCCAGCAGCCAAGGATATGAGCAGTTCTTC.

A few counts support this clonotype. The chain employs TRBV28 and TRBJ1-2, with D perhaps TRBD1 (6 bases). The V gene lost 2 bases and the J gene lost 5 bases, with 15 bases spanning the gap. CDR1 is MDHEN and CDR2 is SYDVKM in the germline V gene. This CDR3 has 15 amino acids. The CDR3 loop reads CASSLGTGQSYGYTF. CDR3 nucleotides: TGTGCCAGCAGTTTAGGTACAGGGCAGTCGTATGGCTACACCTTC.

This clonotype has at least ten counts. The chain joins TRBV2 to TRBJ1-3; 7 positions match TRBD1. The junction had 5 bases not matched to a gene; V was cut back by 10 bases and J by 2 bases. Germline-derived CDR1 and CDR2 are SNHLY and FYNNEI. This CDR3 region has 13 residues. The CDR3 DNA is TGTGCCATATCAGACAGGGCTGGAAACACCATATATTTT. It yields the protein CAISDRAGNTIYF.

The CDR3, as DNA: TGTGCCAGCAGTCCAACGGGACAGGGTTACACTGAAGCTTTCTTT. Its translation: CASSPTGQGYTEAFF. The V call is TRBV6-1, the J call TRBJ1-1; 9 bases map to TRBD1. V lost 5 bases, J lost 3 bases, and 7 bases stayed unmatched. CDR1 is MNHNS, CDR2 SASEGT, per germline. The CDR3 length is 15 residues.

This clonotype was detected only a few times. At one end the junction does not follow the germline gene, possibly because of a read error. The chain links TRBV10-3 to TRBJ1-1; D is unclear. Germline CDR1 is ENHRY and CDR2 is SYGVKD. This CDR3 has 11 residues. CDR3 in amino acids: CASSFKGGAFF. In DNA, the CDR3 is TGTGCCAGCAGTTTTAAGGGAGGGGCTTTCTTT.

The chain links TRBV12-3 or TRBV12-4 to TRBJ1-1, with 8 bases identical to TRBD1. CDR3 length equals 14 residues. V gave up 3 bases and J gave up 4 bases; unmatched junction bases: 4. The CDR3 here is CASSFSQGATEAFF. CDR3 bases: TGTGCCAGCAGTTTTTCCCAGGGGGCCACTGAAGCTTTCTTT.

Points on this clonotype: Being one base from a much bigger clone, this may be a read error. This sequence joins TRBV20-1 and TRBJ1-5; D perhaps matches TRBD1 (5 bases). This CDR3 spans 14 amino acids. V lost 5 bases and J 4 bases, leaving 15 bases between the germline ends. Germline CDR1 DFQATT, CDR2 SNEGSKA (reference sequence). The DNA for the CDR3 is TGCAGTGCTCCCGAGACAGTGGGAAATCAGCCCCAGCATTTT. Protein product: CSAPETVGNQPQHF.

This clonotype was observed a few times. The CDR3 sequence is CASSLVAGTNTEAFF. CDR3 DNA sequence: TGCGCCAGCAGCTTGGTAGCAGGGACGAACACTGAAGCTTTCTTT. The chain has TRBV5-1 and TRBJ1-1; D is perhaps TRBD1 (5 bases). V gave up 0 bases and J gave up 1 base, with 10 bases separating them. The germline V gene encodes CDR1 SGHRS and CDR2 YFSETQ. The CDR3 spans 15 residues. Full variable domain (remainder filled in from reference TRBV5-1 and TRBJ1-1): KAGVTQTPRYLIKTRGQQVTLSCSPISGHRSVSWYQQTPGQGLQFLFEYFSETQRNKGNFPGRFSGRQFSNSRSEMNVSTLELGDSALYLCASSLVAGTNTEAFFGQGTRLTVV.

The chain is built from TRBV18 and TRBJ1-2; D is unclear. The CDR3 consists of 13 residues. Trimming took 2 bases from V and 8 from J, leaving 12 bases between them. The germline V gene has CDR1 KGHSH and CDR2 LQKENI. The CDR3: CASSPTESEGYTF. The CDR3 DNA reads TGTGCCAGCTCACCAACTGAGTCAGAAGGCTACACCTTC.

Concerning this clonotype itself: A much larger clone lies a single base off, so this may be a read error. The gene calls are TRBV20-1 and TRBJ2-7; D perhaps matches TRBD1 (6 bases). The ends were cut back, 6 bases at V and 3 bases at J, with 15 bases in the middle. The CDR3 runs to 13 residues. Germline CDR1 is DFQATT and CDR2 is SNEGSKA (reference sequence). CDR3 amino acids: CSALQGPSYEQYF. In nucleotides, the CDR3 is TGCAGTGCATTACAGGGACCGAGCTACGAGCAGTACTTC.

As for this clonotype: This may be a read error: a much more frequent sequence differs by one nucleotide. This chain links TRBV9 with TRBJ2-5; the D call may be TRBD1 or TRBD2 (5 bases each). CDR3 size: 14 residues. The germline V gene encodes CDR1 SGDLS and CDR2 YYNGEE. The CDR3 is CASSPGPGAETRYF. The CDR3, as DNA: TGTGCCAGCAGTCCTGGGCCCGGGGCAGAGACCCGGTACTTC. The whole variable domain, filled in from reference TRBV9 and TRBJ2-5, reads DSGVTQTPKHLITATGQRVTLRCSPRSGDLSVYWYQQSLDQGLQFLIQYYNGEERAKGNILERFSAQQFPDLHSELNLSSLELGDSALYFCASSPGPGAETRYFGPGTRLLVL.

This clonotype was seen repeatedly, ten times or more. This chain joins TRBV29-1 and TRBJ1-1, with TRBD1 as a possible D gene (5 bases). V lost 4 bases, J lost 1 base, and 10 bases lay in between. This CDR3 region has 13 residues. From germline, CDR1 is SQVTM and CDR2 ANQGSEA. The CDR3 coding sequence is TGCAGCGTTGCTGGCAGGGCGAACACTGAAGCTTTCTTT. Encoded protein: CSVAGRANTEAFF.

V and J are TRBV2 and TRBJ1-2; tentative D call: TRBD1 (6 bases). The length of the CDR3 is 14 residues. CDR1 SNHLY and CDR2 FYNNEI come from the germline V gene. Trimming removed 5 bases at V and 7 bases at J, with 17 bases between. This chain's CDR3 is CASSFRGAVTGYTF. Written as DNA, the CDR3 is TGTGCCAGCAGTTTCCGGGGGGCTGTAACTGGCTACACCTTC.

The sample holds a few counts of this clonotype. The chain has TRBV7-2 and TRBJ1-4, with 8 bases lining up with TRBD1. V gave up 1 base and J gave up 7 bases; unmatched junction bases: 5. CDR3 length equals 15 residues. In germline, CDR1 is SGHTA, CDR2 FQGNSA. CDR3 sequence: CASSLVAGGLEKLFF. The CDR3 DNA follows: TGTGCCAGCAGCTTAGTGGCAGGGGGCCTTGAAAAACTGTTTTTT.